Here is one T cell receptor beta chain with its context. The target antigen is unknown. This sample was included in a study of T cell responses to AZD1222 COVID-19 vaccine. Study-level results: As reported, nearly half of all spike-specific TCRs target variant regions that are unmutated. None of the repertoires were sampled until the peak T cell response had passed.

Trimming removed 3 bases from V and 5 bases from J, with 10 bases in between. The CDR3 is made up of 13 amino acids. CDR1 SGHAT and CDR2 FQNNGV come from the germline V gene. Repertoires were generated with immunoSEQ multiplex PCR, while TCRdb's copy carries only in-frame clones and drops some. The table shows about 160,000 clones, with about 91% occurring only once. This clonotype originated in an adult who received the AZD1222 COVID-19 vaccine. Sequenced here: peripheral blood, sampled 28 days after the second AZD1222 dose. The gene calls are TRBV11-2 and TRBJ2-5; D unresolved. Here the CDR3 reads CASSFRWLETQYF. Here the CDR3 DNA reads TGTGCCAGCAGCTTCCGATGGTTGGAGACCCAGTACTTC.